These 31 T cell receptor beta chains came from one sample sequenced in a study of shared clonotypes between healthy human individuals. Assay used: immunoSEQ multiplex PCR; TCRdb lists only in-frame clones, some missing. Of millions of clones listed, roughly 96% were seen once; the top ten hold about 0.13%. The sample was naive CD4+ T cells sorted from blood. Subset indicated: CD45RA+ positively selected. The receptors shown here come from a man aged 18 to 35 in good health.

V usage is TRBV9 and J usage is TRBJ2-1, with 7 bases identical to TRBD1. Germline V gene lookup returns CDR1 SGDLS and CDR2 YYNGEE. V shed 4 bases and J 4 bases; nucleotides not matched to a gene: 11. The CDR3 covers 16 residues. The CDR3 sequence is CASSLEGAEEYNEQFF. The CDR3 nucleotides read TGTGCCAGCAGCTTAGAGGGGGCGGAGGAATACAATGAGCAGTTCTTC. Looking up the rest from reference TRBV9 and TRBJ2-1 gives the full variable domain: DSGVTQTPKHLITATGQRVTLRCSPRSGDLSVYWYQQSLDQGLQFLIQYYNGEERAKGNILERFSAQQFPDLHSELNLSSLELGDSALYFCASSLEGAEEYNEQFFGPGTRLTVL.

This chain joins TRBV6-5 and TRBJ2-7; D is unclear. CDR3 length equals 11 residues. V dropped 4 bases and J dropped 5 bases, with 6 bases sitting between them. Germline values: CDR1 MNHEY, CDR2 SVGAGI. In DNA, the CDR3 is TGTGCCAGCAGTTCCCCCAACGAGCAGTACTTC. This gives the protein CASSSPNEQYF.

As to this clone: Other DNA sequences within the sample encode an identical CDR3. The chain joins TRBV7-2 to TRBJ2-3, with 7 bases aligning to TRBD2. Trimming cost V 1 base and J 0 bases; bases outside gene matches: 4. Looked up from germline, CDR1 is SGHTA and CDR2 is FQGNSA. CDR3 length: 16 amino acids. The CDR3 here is CASSLGLAASTDTQYF. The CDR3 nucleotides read TGTGCCAGCAGCTTAGGACTAGCCGCTAGCACAGATACGCAGTATTTT.

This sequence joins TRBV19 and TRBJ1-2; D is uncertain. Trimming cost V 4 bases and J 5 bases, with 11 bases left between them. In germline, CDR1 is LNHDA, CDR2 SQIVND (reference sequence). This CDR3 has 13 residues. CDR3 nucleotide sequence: TGTGCCAGTAGTAACCCGGGAGGATATGGCTACACCTTC. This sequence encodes CASSNPGGYGYTF.

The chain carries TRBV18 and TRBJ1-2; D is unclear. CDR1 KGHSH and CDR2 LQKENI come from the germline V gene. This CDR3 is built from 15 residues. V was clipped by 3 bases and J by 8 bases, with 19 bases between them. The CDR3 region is CASSPERLTARGYTF. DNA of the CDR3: TGTGCCAGCTCACCCGAAAGACTAACGGCGCGCGGCTACACCTTC.

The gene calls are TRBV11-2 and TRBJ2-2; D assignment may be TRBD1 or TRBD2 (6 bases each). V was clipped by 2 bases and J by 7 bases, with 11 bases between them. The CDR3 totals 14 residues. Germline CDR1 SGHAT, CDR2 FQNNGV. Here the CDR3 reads CASSLRGALGELFF. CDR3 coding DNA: TGTGCCAGCAGCTTAAGGGGGGCCCTCGGGGAGCTGTTTTTT.

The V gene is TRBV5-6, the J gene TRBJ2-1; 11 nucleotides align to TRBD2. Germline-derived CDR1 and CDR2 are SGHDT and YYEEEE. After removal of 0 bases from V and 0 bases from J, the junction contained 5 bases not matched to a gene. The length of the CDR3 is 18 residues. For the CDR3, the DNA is TGTGCCAGCAGCTTGGCGACTAGCGGGACGAGCTCCTACAATGAGCAGTTCTTC. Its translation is CASSLATSGTSSYNEQFF. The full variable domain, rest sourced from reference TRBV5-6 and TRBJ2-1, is DAGVTQSPTHLIKTRGQQVTLRCSPKSGHDTVSWYQQALGQGPQFIFQYYEEEERQRGNFPDRFSGHQFPNYSSELNVNALLLGDSALYLCASSLATSGTSSYNEQFFGPGTRLTVL.

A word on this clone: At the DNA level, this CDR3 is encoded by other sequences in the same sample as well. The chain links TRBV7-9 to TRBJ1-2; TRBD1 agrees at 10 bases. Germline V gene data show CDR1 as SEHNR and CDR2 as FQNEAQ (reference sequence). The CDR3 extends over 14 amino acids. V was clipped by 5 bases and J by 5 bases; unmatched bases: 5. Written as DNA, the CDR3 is TGTGCCAGCAGCCCCGGGACAGGGGATTATGGCTACACCTTC. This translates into CASSPGTGDYGYTF.

The CDR3 coding sequence is TGCGCCAGCAGCGTCGGACAGGGGGCGAGGAATTCACCCCTCCACTTT. Its protein is CASSVGQGARNSPLHF. This rearrangement joins TRBV5-1 to TRBJ1-6, with 11 bases that match TRBD1. V was clipped by 4 bases and J by 7 bases; unmatched bases: 7. The CDR3 totals 16 residues. Germline lookup yields CDR1 SGHRS and CDR2 YFSETQ.

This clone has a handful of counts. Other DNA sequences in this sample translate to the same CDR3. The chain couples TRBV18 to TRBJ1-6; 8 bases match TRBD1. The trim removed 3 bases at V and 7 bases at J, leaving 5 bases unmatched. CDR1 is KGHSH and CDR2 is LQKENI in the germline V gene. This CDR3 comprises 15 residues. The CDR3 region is CASSPDRGWNSPLHF. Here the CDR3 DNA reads TGTGCCAGCTCACCCGACAGGGGATGGAATTCACCCCTCCACTTT.

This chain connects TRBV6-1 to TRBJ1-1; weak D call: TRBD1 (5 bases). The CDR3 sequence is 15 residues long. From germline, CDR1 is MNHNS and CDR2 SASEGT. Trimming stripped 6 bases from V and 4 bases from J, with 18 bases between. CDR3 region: CASSLTGVLGTEAFF. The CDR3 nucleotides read TGTGCCAGCAGCCTTACGGGGGTCTTAGGCACTGAAGCTTTCTTT.

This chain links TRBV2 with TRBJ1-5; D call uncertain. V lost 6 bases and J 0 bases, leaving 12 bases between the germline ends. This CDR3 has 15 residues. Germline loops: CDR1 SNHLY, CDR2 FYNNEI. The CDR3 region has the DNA TGTGCCAGCAGCCTAGGGAGGGATAGCAATCAGCCCCAGCATTTT. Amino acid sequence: CASSLGRDSNQPQHF.

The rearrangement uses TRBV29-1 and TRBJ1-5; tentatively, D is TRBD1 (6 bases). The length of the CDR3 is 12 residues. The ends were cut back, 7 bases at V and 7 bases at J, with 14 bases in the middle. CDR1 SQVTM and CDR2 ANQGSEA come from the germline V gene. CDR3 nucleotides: TGCAGCGCTGGAGGGGGGGGACAGCCCCAGCATTTT. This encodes CSAGGGGQPQHF.

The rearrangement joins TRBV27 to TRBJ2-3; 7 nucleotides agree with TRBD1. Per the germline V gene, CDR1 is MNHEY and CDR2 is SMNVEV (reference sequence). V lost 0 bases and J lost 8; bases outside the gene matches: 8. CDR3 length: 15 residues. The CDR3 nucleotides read TGTGCCAGCAGTTTATCGCCCCTCAAGGGGGCTACGCAGTATTTT. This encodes CASSLSPLKGATQYF.

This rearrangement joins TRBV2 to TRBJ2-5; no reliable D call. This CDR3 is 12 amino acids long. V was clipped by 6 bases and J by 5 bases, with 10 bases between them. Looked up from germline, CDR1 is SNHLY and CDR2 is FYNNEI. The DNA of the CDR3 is TGTGCCAGCAGGGGTCTTCGGGAGACCCAGTACTTC. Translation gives CASRGLRETQYF.

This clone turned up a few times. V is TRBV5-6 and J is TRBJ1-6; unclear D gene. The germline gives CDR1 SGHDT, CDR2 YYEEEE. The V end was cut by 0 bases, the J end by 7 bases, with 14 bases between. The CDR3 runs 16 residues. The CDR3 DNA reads TGTGCCAGCAGCTTGGCTGGGCAAGTGTTCAATTCACCCCTCCACTTT. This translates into CASSLAGQVFNSPLHF.

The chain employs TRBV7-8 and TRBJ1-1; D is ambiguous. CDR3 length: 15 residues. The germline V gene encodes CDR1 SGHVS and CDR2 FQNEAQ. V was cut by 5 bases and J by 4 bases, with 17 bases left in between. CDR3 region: CASSTRTGGSTEAFF. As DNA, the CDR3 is TGTGCCAGCAGCACTCGGACCGGAGGGAGCACTGAAGCTTTCTTT.

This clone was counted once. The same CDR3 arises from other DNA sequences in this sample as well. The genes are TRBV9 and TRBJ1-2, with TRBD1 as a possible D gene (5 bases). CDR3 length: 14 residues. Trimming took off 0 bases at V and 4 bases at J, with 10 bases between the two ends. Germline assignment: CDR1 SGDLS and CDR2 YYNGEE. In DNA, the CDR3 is TGTGCCAGCAGCGTAGAAGGGGCTGGCTATGGCTACACCTTC. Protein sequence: CASSVEGAGYGYTF.

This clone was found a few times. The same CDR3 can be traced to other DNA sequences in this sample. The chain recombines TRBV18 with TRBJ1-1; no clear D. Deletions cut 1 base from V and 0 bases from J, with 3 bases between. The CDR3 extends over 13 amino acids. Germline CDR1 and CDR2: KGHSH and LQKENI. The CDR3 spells CASSPRLNTEAFF. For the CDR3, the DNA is TGTGCCAGCTCACCACGGCTGAACACTGAAGCTTTCTTT.

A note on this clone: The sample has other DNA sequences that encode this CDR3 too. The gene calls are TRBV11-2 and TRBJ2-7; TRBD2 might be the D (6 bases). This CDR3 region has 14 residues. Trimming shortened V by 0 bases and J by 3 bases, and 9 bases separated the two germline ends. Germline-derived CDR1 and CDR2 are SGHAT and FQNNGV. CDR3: CASSLEGSGYEQYF. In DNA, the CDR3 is TGTGCCAGCAGCTTAGAAGGTAGCGGCTACGAGCAGTACTTC.

CDR3 sequence (DNA): TGTGCCAGCAGCTTAAGGGTAGCGGGACAGGGCGATCAGCCCCAGCATTTT. Protein product: CASSLRVAGQGDQPQHF. This chain joins TRBV7-8 and TRBJ1-5; 9 nucleotides agree with TRBD1. V gave up 2 bases and J gave up 5 bases; unmatched junction bases: 10. Germline values: CDR1 SGHVS, CDR2 FQNEAQ. The CDR3 is 17 amino acids.

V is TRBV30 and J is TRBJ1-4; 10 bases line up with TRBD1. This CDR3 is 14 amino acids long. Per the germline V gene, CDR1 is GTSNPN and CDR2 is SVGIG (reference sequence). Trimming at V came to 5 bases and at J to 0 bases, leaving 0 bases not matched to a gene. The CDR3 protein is CAWGQGATNEKLFF. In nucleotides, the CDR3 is TGTGCCTGGGGACAGGGGGCAACTAATGAAAAACTGTTTTTT.

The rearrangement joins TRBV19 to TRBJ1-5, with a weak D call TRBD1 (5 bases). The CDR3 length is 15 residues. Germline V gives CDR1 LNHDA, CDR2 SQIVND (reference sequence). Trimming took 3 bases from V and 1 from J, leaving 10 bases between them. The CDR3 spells CASSMGRVSNQPQHF. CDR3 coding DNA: TGTGCCAGTAGTATGGGCAGGGTCAGCAATCAGCCCCAGCATTTT.

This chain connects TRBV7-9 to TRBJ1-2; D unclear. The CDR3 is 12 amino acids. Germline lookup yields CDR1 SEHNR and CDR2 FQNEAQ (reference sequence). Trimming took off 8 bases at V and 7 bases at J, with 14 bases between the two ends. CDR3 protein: CASGLDRFGYTF. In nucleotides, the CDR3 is TGTGCCAGCGGGCTGGACCGTTTTGGCTACACCTTC.

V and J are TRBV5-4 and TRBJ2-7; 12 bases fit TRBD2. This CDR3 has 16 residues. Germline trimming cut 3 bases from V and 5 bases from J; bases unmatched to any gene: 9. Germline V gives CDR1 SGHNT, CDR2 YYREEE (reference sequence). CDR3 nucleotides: TGTGCCAGCAGCTCCCCCGCGACTAGCGGGGGAAACGAGCAGTACTTC. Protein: CASSSPATSGGNEQYF.

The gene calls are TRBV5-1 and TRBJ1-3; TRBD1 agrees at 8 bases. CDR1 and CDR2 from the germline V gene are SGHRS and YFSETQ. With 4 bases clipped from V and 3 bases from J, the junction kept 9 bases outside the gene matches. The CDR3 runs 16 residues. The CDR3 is CASSLAGGAVGNTIYF. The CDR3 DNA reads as TGCGCCAGCAGCCTCGCAGGGGGCGCGGTTGGAAACACCATATATTTT.

CDR3 loop: CASSNRDREAFF. The CDR3 DNA follows: TGTGCCAGCAGTAACAGGGACAGAGAAGCTTTCTTT. The chain recombines TRBV6-5 with TRBJ1-1; TRBD1 aligns across 7 bases. V gave up 5 bases and J gave up 8 bases; unmatched junction bases: 5. The CDR3 totals 12 residues. CDR1 is MNHEY and CDR2 is SVGAGI in the germline V gene.

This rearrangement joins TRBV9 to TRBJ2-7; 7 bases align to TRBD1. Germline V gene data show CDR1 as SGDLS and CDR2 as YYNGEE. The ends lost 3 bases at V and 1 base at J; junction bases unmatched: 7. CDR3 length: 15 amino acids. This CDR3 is CASSASGTDSYEQYF. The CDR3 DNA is TGTGCCAGCAGCGCGTCCGGGACAGATTCCTACGAGCAGTACTTC.

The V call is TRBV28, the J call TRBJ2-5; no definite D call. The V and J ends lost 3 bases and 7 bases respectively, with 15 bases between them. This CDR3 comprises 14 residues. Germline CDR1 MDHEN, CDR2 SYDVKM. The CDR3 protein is CASSLRTLLGTQYF. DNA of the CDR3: TGTGCCAGCAGTTTGAGGACCCTGCTGGGGACCCAGTACTTC. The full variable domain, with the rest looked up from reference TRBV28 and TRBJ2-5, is DVKVTQSSRYLVKRTGEKVFLECVQDMDHENMFWYRQDPGLGLRLIYFSYDVKMKEKGDIPEGYSVSREKKERFSLILESASTNQTSMYLCASSLRTLLGTQYFGPGTRLLVL.

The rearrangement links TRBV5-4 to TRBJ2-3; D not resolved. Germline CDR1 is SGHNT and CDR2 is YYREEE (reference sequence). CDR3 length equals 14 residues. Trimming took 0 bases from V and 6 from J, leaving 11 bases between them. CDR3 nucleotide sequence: TGTGCCAGCAGCTTGGACTCACTGGCGGATACGCAGTATTTT. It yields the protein CASSLDSLADTQYF.

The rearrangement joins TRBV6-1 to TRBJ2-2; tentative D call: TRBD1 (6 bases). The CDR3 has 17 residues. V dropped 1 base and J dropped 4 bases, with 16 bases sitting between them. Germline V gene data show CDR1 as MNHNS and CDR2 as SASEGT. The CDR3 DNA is TGTGCCAGCAGTGAAGAGGTGAGGCAGGGGCTCACCGGGGAGCTGTTTTTT. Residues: CASSEEVRQGLTGELFF.